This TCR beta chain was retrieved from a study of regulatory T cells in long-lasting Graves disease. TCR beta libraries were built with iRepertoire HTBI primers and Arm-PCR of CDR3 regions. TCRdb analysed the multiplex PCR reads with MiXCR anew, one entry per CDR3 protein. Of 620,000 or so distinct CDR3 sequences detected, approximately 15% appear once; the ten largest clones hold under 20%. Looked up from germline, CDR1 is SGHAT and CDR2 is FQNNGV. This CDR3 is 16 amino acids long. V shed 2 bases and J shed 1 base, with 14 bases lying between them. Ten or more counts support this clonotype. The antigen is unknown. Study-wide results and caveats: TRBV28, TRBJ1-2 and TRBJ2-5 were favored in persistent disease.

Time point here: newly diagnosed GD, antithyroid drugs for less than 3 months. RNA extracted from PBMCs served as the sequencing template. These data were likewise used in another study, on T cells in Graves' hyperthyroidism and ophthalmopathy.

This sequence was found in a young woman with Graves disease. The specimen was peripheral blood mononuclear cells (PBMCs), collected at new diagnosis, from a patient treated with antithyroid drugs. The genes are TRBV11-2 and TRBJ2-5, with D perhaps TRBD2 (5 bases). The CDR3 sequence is CASSLTRTGSQETQYF. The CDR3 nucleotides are TGTGCCAGCAGCTTAACACGGACGGGATCCCAAGAGACCCAGTACTTC.